This paragraph covers one T cell receptor beta chain sequence. The data are from a study of blood T cell repertoires in COVID-19. Looking at the study overall: Acute and convalescent COVID-19 specimens originated in the United States, Italy and Spain. PBMCs, B-cell-depleted T cells, or T cells provided the cDNA or gDNA that made up the material.

In the original workflow: Reference gene primer amplification in the assay estimated nucleated cell counts. Assay: immunoSEQ multiplex PCR; the TCRdb copy retains only in-frame clones and omits some. V, J and clone size are taken as reported in that table, and D and trimming were inferred from the DNA itself. The table lists some 350,000 clones, around 88% of them singletons, with almost 3% in the top ten. The CDR3 spans 15 residues. Germline V CDR1 and CDR2: SGHNT, YYREEE (reference sequence). The V end was cut by 0 bases, the J end by 4 bases, with 11 bases between. This chain links TRBV5-4 with TRBJ2-1; D might be TRBD2 (6 bases). The clonotype originates from a young man with active or convalescent COVID-19. The material sequenced was peripheral blood. The CDR3 DNA sequence: TGTGCCAGCAGCTTGGCGGGGACTGGATACAATGAGCAGTTCTTC. Encoded protein: CASSLAGTGYNEQFF.